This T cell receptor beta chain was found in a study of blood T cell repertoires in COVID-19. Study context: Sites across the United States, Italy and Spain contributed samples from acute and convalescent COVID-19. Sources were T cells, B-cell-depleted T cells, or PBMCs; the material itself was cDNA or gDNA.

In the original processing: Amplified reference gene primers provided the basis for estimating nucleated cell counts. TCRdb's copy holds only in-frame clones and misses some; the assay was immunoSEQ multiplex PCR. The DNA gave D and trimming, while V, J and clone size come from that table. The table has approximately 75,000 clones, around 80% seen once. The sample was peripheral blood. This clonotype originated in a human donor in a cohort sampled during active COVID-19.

The CDR3 DNA reads TGCGCCAGCAGTCTCCGGGACAGAGGCTTTGAAGCTTTCTTT. Translated: CASSLRDRGFEAFF. The gene calls are TRBV23-1 and TRBJ1-1, with 7 bases lining up with TRBD1. TRBV23-1 is identified as an open reading frame with a role that is uncertain. The CDR3 runs to 14 residues. The ends lost 4 bases at V and 7 bases at J; junction bases unmatched: 9.